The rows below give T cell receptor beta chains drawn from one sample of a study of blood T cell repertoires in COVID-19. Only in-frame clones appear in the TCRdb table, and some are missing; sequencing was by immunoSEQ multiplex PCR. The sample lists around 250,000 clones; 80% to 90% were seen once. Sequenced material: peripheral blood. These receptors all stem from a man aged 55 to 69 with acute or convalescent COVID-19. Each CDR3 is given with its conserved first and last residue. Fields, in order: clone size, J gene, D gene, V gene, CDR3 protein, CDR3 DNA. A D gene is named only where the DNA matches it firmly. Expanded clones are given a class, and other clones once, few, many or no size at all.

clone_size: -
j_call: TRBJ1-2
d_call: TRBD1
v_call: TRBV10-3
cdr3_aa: CAIRGTGEGYTF
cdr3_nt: TGTGCCATCAGGGGGACAGGGGAAGGCTACACCTTC

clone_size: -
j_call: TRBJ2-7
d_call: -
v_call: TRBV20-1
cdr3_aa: CSAGEFYEQYF
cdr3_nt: TGCAGTGCCGGGGAGTTCTACGAGCAGTACTTC

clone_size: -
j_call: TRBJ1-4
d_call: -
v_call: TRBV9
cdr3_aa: CASSARTNEKLFF
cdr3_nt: TGTGCCAGCAGCGCCCGAACTAATGAAAAACTGTTTTTT

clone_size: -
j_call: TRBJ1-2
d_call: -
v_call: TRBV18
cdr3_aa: CASSPNGGPNYGYTF
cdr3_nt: TGTGCCAGCTCACCTAACGGGGGACCTAACTATGGCTACACCTTC

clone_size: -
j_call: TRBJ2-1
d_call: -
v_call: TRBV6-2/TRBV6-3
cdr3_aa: CASSPARVNNEQFF
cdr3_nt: TGTGCCAGCAGCCCGGCCAGGGTAAACAATGAGCAGTTCTTC

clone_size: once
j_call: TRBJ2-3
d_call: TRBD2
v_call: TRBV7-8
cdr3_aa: CASSSLAGGPDTQYF
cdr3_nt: TGTGCCAGCAGCTCCCTAGCGGGAGGGCCCGATACGCAGTATTTT

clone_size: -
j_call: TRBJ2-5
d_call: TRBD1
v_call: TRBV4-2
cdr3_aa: CASSQWTGRETQYF
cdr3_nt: TGTGCCAGCAGCCAGTGGACAGGGCGGGAGACCCAGTACTTC

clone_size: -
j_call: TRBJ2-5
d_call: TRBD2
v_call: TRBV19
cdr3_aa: CASRPRGDQETQYF
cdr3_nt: TGTGCCAGTCGGCCCCGGGGGGACCAAGAGACCCAGTACTTC

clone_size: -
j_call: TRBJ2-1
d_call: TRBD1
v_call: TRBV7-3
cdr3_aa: CASSSTGVYGNEQFF
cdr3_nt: TGTGCCAGCAGCTCAACAGGGGTCTATGGCAATGAGCAGTTCTTC

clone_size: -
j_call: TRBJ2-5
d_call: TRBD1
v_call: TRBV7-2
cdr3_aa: CASSTRTGLSETQYF
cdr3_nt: TGTGCCAGCAGCACCCGGACAGGGCTTTCAGAGACCCAGTACTTC

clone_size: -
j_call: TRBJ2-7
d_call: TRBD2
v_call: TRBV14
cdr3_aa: CASSQGTGLASYEQYF
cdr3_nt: TGTGCCAGCAGCCAAGGGACGGGACTAGCATCCTACGAGCAGTACTTC

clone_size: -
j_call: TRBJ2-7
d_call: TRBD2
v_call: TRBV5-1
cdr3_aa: CASSLVAGVEEQYF
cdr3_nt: TGCGCCAGCAGCTTGGTAGCGGGAGTGGAAGAGCAGTACTTC

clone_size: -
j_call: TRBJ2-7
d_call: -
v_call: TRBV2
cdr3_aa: CASSPLYEQYF
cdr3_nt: TGTGCCAGCAGCCCCCTTTACGAGCAGTACTTC

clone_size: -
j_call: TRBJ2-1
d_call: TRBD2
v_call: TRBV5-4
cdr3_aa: CASSDESSGSYNEQFF
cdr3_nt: TGTGCCAGCAGCGACGAATCTAGCGGTTCCTACAATGAGCAGTTCTTC

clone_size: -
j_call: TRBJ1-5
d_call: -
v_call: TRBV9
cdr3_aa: CASSARGVSNQPQHF
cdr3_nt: TGTGCCAGCAGCGCAAGGGGTGTTAGCAATCAGCCCCAGCATTTT

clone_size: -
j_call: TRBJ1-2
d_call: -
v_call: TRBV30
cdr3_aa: CAWSPGDGYTF
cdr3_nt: TGTGCCTGGAGTCCCGGGGATGGCTACACCTTC

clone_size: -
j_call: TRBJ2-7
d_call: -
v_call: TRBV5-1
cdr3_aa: CASSLGSPAYEQYF
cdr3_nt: TGCGCCAGCAGCTTGGGATCACCAGCCTACGAGCAGTACTTC

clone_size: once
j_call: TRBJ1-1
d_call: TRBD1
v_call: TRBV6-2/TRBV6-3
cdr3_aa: CASSYRTGDTEAFF
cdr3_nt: TGTGCCAGCAGTTACCGAACAGGGGACACTGAAGCTTTCTTT

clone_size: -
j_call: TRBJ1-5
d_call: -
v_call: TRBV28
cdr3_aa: CASSLNSQPQHF
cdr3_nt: TGTGCCAGCAGTTTAAATAGCCAGCCCCAGCATTTT